This T cell receptor (beta chain) comes out of a study of shared clonotypes between healthy human individuals. Study-wide context: Three CD4 naive, three CD4 memory, two CD8 naive and one CD8 memory plate were used per donor. The study's findings and limits: The authors sampled blood alone, and tissue repertoires likely differ. Enrolling few donors narrowed the genetic and exposure-history diversity that was represented.

Germline lookup yields CDR1 ENHRY and CDR2 SYGVKD. V was clipped by 4 bases and J by 0 bases, with 9 bases between them. CDR3 length: 15 amino acids. Genomic DNA belonging to each subset was distributed in equal measure over several immunoSEQ plates. Produced via immunoSEQ multiplex PCR; TCRdb's table is partial and in-frame only. The profile shows 150,000 to 200,000 clones, 65% to 80% of them singletons. This clone was observed a handful of times. Antigen: not known. The source is a man under 40 in good health. The sequencing input was memory CD4+ T cells sorted from blood. The subset here: CD45RA-negative fraction. The rearrangement links TRBV10-3 to TRBJ2-2; the D call may be TRBD1 or TRBD2 (5 bases each). CDR3 nucleotide sequence: TGTGCCATCAGTGCCGGGGCCGCGAACACCGGGGAGCTGTTTTTT. Translation gives CAISAGAANTGELFF.